The clone carrying this T cell receptor beta chain has just a few counts. Its target is unknown. Sequencing was performed with immunoSEQ multiplex PCR; in TCRdb, only in-frame clones are kept and a portion is missing. The table includes hundreds of thousands of clones, around 89% detected once. The sample's treatment: around 19 received Ad26.COV2.S at low or high dose, single or two shots; several received placebo; per-sample allocation not given. Day 63 after the first vaccine or placebo injection was the time point for sampling. This entry belongs to a study of Ad26.COV2.S vaccination and SARS-CoV-2 variants. Study summary: This donor came from the COV1001 trial of Ad26.COV2.S.

Study findings and constraints: Researchers cautioned that TCR breadth and depth analyses may have underestimated total T cell responses. Comparable non-spike TCR breadth was observed in vaccine and placebo recipients. Considerable breadth of spike-specific CD8+ and CD4+ T cell responses has reportedly been documented following vaccination.

The clonotype originates from a person aged 18-60 years who received the Ad26.COV2.S COVID-19 vaccine or a placebo. The sequences come from peripheral blood, collected in a trial of Ad26.COV2.S vaccine versus placebo.

The CDR3 spells CASSLQSQGAHGYTF. CDR3 bases: TGTGCCAGCAGTCTACAGAGCCAGGGGGCTCATGGCTACACCTTC. The V call is TRBV27, the J call TRBJ1-2, with 8 bases matching TRBD1. The CDR3 sequence is 15 residues long. The V and J ends lost 5 bases and 6 bases, in that order; junction bases with no gene match: 11. Germline assignment: CDR1 MNHEY and CDR2 SMNVEV (reference sequence).